One sample yielded the 19 T cell receptor beta chains listed below, sequenced in a study of cytomegalovirus exposure and HLA in healthy donors. Primers for the PCR totalled 60 Vbeta and 13 Jbeta. The table came from immunoSEQ multiplex PCR; TCRdb's copy has only in-frame clones and leaves some out. The sample includes roughly 100,000 clones. Sequences were obtained from PBMCs. The origin of the receptors is a man aged 45-65 years in good health and CMV-seronegative.

CDR3 residues: CASSPSSDSPLHF. CDR3 nucleotides: TGTGCCAGCTCACCAAGCTCGGATTCACCCCTCCACTTT. The chain couples TRBV18 to TRBJ1-6; no reliable D call. This CDR3 has 13 residues. V lost 2 bases and J lost 8, with 7 bases in between. The germline gives CDR1 KGHSH, CDR2 LQKENI.

This chain uses TRBV5-1 with TRBJ2-3, with 9 bases aligning to TRBD1. Germline loops: CDR1 SGHRS, CDR2 YFSETQ. The CDR3 is made up of 15 amino acids. The V segment lost 4 bases and the J segment 2 bases; nucleotides outside the gene matches: 5. The DNA for the CDR3 is TGCGCCAGCAGCACAGGGGGCGCCCCCACAGATACGCAGTATTTT. Its protein is CASSTGGAPTDTQYF.

The V gene is TRBV12-5, the J gene TRBJ1-1; TRBD1 agrees at 7 bases. V shed 4 bases and J 5 bases; nucleotides not matched to a gene: 4. The CDR3 loop spans 13 amino acids. Germline-derived CDR1 and CDR2 are LGHNT and FRNRAP. The CDR3 nucleotides read TGTGCTAGTGGTTGGGGACAGATTACTGAAGCTTTCTTT. The encoded protein is CASGWGQITEAFF.

The V gene is TRBV5-6, the J gene TRBJ2-3; TRBD2 aligns across 10 bases. The germline gives CDR1 SGHDT, CDR2 YYEEEE. J was trimmed by 4 bases and V by 3 bases; bases with no gene match: 8. This CDR3 region has 16 residues. The CDR3: CASSSYASGSPDTQYF. The CDR3 bases are TGTGCCAGCAGCTCCTATGCTAGCGGGAGTCCAGATACGCAGTATTTT.

The chain combines TRBV7-9 with TRBJ1-2, with 10 positions matching TRBD1. Germline assignment: CDR1 SEHNR and CDR2 FQNEAQ (reference sequence). The CDR3 runs 15 residues. V lost 6 bases and J lost 4; bases outside the gene matches: 8. Written as DNA, the CDR3 is TGTGCCAGCAGGGTTTGGACAGGGGGGGCCTATGGCTACACCTTC. Translation: CASRVWTGGAYGYTF.

The J gene is TRBJ1-1, the V gene TRBV10-3; the match to TRBD1 covers 8 bases. V shed 0 bases, J shed 4 bases, and the junction held 7 bases outside the gene matches. Germline values: CDR1 ENHRY, CDR2 SYGVKD. The CDR3 spans 16 residues. The DNA of the CDR3 is TGTGCCATCAGTGAGTCGACATCGGACAGGGTCACTGAAGCTTTCTTT. Residues: CAISESTSDRVTEAFF.

J is TRBJ2-7 and V is TRBV11-3; no reliable D call. V was pared by 10 bases and J by 3 bases, with 13 bases between. CDR3 length: 12 amino acids. Germline V gene data show CDR1 as SGHNT and CDR2 as YENEEA. CDR3 nucleotides: TGTGCCACCTTCCCCAGGATCTACGAGCAGTACTTC. This sequence encodes CATFPRIYEQYF.

The chain has TRBV29-1 and TRBJ2-5; 7 bases agree with TRBD1. The J call could be wrong; TRBJ2-7 is a better fit for the DNA end. The CDR3 is made up of 13 amino acids. Germline V CDR1 and CDR2: SQVTM, ANQGSEA. The CDR3 loop reads CSRDSAFAYEQYF. CDR3 nucleotides: TGCAGCCGGGACAGCGCCTTTGCCTACGAGCAGTACTTC.

V and J are TRBV30 and TRBJ1-2; TRBD1 aligns across 10 bases. The CDR3 is 13 residues long. The V segment lost 1 base and the J segment 8 bases; nucleotides outside the gene matches: 4. The germline CDR1 and CDR2 sequences are GTSNPN and SVGIG (reference sequence). CDR3: CAWSGQGALGYTF. The CDR3 nucleotides read TGTGCCTGGAGTGGACAGGGGGCGTTAGGCTACACCTTC.

The chain has TRBV10-3 and TRBJ2-5; possible D gene TRBD1, 5 bases. Per germline, CDR1 ENHRY and CDR2 SYGVKD. CDR3 length: 12 residues. Trimming removed 6 bases at V and 1 base at J, with 6 bases between. The DNA for the CDR3 is TGTGCCATCAGGGACACCCAAGAGACCCAGTACTTC. Translation: CAIRDTQETQYF.

This rearrangement joins TRBV12-5 to TRBJ2-5; 12 bases fit TRBD2. The CDR3 totals 19 residues. Trimming at V came to 3 bases and at J to 1 base, leaving 12 bases not matched to a gene. Germline CDR1 is LGHNT and CDR2 is FRNRAP. CDR3 in DNA: TGTGCTAGTGGTTTACCTGCAAAGGGGGGACTAGCGGGCCAAGAGACCCAGTACTTC. This codes for CASGLPAKGGLAGQETQYF.

CDR3 loop: CATSRGVGTGNEKLFF. Here the CDR3 DNA reads TGTGCCACCAGCAGAGGGGTAGGGACAGGGAATGAAAAACTGTTTTTT. V gene TRBV15 combines with J gene TRBJ1-4; 9 bases line up with TRBD1. Germline V CDR1 and CDR2: LNHNV, YYDKDF (reference sequence). There are 16 residues in the CDR3. Trimming cost V 1 base and J 5 bases; bases outside gene matches: 5. The variable domain in full, with the rest retrieved from reference TRBV15 and TRBJ1-4, is DAMVIQNPRYQVTQFGKPVTLSCSQTLNHNVMYWYQQKSSQAPKLLFHYYDKDFNNEADTPDNFQSRRPNTSFCFLDIRSPGLGDTAMYLCATSRGVGTGNEKLFFGSGTQLSVL.

This chain joins TRBV7-8 and TRBJ2-1; no clear D gene. Germline lookup yields CDR1 SGHVS and CDR2 FQNEAQ. The CDR3 is 14 residues long. V lost 7 bases and J lost 0, with 10 bases in between. The CDR3 is CASTSWSSYNEQFF. CDR3 in DNA: TGTGCCAGCACGAGCTGGAGCTCCTACAATGAGCAGTTCTTC.

The chain is built from TRBV19 and TRBJ1-1; tentative D call: TRBD1 (5 bases). V was clipped by 7 bases and J by 7 bases, with 19 bases between them. CDR3 length equals 14 residues. Germline CDR1 and CDR2: LNHDA and SQIVND (reference sequence). The CDR3 protein is CASIATGTGGEAFF. For the CDR3, the DNA is TGTGCCAGTATAGCAACCGGGACGGGGGGTGAAGCTTTCTTT.

V usage is TRBV7-2 and J usage is TRBJ1-1; D call uncertain. The germline V gene has CDR1 SGHTA and CDR2 FQGNSA. This CDR3 is 13 amino acids long. V was cut by 0 bases and J by 4 bases, with 6 bases left in between. The CDR3 loop is CASSLALSTEAFF. Here the CDR3 DNA reads TGTGCCAGCAGCTTAGCACTTAGCACTGAAGCTTTCTTT. Complete variable domain (other parts from reference TRBV7-2 and TRBJ1-1): GAGVSQSPSNKVTEKGKDVELRCDPISGHTALYWYRQSLGQGLEFLIYFQGNSAPDKSGLPSDRFSAERTGGSVSTLTIQRTQQEDSAVYLCASSLALSTEAFFGQGTRLTVV.

The genes are TRBV5-1 and TRBJ1-3; no definite D call. Germline CDR1 reads SGHRS; CDR2 reads YFSETQ. The CDR3 totals 15 residues. Trimming took off 0 bases at V and 4 bases at J, with 11 bases between the two ends. CDR3 sequence: CASSLDSFGGNTIYF. The CDR3, as DNA: TGCGCCAGCAGCTTGGACAGTTTCGGAGGAAACACCATATATTTT.

The V call is TRBV7-2, the J call TRBJ2-2; TRBD1 matches 7 bases. CDR1 is SGHTA, CDR2 FQGNSA, per germline. V dropped 3 bases and J dropped 2; count of bases not matched to a gene: 12. This CDR3 comprises 18 residues. As DNA, the CDR3 is TGTGCCAGCAGCTTCCCACTACGCCGGGACAGAAACACCGGGGAGCTGTTTTTT. This gives the protein CASSFPLRRDRNTGELFF.

V and J are TRBV5-1 and TRBJ2-7; TRBD1 is a possible D gene (6 bases). V was clipped by 1 base and J by 5 bases, with 13 bases between them. Germline V lookup: CDR1 SGHRS, CDR2 YFSETQ. The CDR3 is 14 residues long. The CDR3 DNA follows: TGCGCCAGCAGCTTGCGCGGCAGGGGAGACGAGCAGTACTTC. Protein sequence: CASSLRGRGDEQYF.

The genes are TRBV9 and TRBJ2-7; 7 bases map to TRBD1. Germline values: CDR1 SGDLS, CDR2 YYNGEE. The V segment lost 0 bases and the J segment 3 bases; nucleotides outside the gene matches: 6. The CDR3 extends over 15 amino acids. The CDR3 spells CASSVATGLFYEQYF. The CDR3 region has the DNA TGTGCCAGCAGCGTAGCGACAGGGCTTTTCTACGAGCAGTACTTC.